This T cell receptor (delta chain) was captured in a study of gamma-delta T cells after stem cell transplantation. TCRdb re-processed the RT-PCR reads via CATT. The profile covers 13,000 or so delta-chain clones, with more than 30% appearing a single time and 3.8% taken by the ten largest. The TCR comes from a human donor. It is not recorded whose cells these are; they may come from a transplant donor. The sample taken for sequencing was gamma-delta T cells.

The CDR3, as DNA: TGTGCCTGTGACCCGATCTCTCTTGCGGCACTGGGGGACCCCAGACCCCTGATCTTT. Amino acid sequence: CACDPISLAALGDPRPLIF. The chain joins TRDV2 to TRDJ4; 9 bases align to TRDD3. The CDR3 runs to 19 residues. CDR1 is GEAIGNYY and CDR2 is EKD in the germline V gene. With V trimmed by 3 bases and J by 0 bases, 19 bases remained unmatched.